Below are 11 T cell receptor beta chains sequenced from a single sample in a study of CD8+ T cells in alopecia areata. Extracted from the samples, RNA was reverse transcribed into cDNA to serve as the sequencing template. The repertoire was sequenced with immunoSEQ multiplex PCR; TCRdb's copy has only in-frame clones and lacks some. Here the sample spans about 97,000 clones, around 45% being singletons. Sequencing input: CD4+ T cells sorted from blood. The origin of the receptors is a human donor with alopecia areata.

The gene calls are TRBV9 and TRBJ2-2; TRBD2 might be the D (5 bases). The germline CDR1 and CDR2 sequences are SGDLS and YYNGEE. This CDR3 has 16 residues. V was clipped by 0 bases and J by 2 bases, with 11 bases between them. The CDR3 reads CASSVVVGVNTGELFF. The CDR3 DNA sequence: TGTGCCAGCAGCGTAGTGGTGGGAGTAAACACCGGGGAGCTGTTTTTT.

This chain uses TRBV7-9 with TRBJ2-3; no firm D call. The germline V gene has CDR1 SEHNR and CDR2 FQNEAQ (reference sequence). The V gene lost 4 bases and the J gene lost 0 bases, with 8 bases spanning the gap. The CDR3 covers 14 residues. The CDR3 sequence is CASSYVVSTDTQYF. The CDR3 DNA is TGTGCCAGCAGCTATGTGGTTAGCACAGATACGCAGTATTTT.

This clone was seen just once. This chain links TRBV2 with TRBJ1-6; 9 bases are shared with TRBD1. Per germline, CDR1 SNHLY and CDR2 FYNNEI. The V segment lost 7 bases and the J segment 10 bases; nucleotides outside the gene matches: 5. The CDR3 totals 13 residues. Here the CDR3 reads CASKGQGLSPLHF. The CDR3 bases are TGTGCCAGCAAGGGACAGGGTTTATCACCCCTCCACTTT.

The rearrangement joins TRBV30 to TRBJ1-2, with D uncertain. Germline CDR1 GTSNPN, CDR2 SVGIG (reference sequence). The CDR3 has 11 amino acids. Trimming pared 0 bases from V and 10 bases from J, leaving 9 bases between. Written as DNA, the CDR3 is TGTGCCTGGAGTGTTGGCGGATTCTACACCTTC. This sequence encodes CAWSVGGFYTF. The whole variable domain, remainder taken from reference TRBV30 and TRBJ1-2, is SQTIHQWPATLVQPVGSPLSLECTVEGTSNPNLYWYRQAAGRGLQLLFYSVGIGQISSEVPQNLSASRPQDRQFILSSKKLLLSDSGFYLCAWSVGGFYTFGSGTRLTVV.

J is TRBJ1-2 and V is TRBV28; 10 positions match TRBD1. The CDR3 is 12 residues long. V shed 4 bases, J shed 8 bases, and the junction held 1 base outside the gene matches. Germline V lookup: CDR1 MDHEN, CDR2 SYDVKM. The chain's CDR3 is CASSSTGGGYTF. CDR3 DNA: TGTGCCAGCAGTTCGACAGGGGGCGGCTACACCTTC.

CDR3 residues: CASSLGDTQYF. As DNA, the CDR3 is TGTGCCAGCAGCTTAGGGGATACGCAGTATTTT. This rearrangement joins TRBV11-2 to TRBJ2-3; D is uncertain. CDR1 and CDR2 from the germline V gene are SGHAT and FQNNGV. V lost 1 base and J lost 6, with 2 bases in between. The CDR3 runs 11 residues. Together with reference TRBV11-2 and TRBJ2-3, the CDR3 gives the full variable domain: EAGVAQSPRYKIIEKRQSVAFWCNPISGHATLYWYQQILGQGPKLLIQFQNNGVVDDSQLPKDRFSAERLKGVDSTLKIQPAKLEDSAVYLCASSLGDTQYFGPGTRLTVL.

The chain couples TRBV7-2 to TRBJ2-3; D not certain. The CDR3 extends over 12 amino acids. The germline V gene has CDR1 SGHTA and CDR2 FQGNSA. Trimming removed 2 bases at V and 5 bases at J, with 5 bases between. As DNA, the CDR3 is TGTGCCAGCAGCTTACTCGGAGATACGCAGTATTTT. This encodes CASSLLGDTQYF.

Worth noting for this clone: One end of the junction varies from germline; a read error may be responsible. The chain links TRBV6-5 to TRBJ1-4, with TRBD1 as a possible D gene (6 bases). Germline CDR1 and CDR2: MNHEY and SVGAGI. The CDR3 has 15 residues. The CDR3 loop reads CTSKPQSEGVEKLFF. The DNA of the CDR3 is TGTACCAGCAAACCCCAGTCGGAGGGGGTAGAAAAACTGTTTTTT.

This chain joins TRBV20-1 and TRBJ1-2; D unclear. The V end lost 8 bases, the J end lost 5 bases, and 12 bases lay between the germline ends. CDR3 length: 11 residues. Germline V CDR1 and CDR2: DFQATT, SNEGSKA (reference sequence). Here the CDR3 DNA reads TGCAGTATTCCAAAGGCATATGGCTACACCTTC. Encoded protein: CSIPKAYGYTF.

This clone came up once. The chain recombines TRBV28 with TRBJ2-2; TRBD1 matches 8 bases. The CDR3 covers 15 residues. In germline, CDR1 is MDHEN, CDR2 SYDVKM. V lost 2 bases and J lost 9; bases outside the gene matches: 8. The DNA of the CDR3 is TGTGCCAGCAGTTTACCCGGGACAGGCCACCGGGAGCTGTTTTTT. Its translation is CASSLPGTGHRELFF.

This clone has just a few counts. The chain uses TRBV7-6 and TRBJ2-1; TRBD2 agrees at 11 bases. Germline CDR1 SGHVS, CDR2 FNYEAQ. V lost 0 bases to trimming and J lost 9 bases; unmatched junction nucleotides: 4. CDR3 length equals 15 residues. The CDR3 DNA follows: TGTGCCAGCAGCTTAGCTAGCGGGGGGGCCGTTGAGCAGTTCTTC. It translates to CASSLASGGAVEQFF. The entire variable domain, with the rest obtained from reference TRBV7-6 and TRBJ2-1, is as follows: GAGVSQSPRYKVTKRGQDVALRCDPISGHVSLYWYRQALGQGPEFLTYFNYEAQQDKSGLPNDRFSAERPEGSISTLTIQRTEQRDSAMYRCASSLASGGAVEQFFGPGTRLTVL.